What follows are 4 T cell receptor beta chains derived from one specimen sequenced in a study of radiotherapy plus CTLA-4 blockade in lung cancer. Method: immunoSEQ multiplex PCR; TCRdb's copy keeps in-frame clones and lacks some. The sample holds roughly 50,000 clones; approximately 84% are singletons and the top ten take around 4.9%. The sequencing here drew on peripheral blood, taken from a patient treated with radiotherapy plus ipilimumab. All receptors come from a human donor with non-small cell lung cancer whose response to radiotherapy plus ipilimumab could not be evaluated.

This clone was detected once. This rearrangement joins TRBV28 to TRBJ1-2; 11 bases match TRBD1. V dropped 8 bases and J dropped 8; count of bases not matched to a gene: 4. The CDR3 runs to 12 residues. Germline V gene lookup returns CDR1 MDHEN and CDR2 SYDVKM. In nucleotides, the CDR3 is TGTGCCAGCGGACAGGGGGCGAGGGGCTACACCTTC. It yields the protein CASGQGARGYTF.

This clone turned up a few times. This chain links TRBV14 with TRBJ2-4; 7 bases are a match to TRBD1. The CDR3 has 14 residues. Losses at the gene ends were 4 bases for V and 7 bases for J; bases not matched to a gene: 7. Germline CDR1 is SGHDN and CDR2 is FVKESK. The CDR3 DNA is TGTGCCAGCAGCCGAGGGGGCTCGGTTAACATTCAGTACTTC. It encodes CASSRGGSVNIQYF.

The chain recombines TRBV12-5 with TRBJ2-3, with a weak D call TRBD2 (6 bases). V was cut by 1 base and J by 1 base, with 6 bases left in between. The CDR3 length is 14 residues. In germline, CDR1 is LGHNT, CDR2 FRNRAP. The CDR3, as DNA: TGTGCTAGTGGTTTGGGCGGGGGCACAGATACGCAGTATTTT. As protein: CASGLGGGTDTQYF. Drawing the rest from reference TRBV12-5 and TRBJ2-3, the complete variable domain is DARVTQTPRHKVTEMGQEVTMRCQPILGHNTVFWYRQTMMQGLELLAYFRNRAPLDDSGMPKDRFSAEMPDATLATLKIQPSEPRDSAVYFCASGLGGGTDTQYFGPGTRLTVL.

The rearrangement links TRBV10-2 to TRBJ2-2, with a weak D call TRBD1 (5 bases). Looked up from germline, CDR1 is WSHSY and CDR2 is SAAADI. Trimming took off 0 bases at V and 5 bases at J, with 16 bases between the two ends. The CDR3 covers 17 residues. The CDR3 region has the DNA TGCGCCAGCAGTGAGTCTAGGCCAGGGCGTCGGACCGGGGAGCTGTTTTTT. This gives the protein CASSESRPGRRTGELFF.